Sequencing of this T cell receptor (beta chain) was carried out in a study of tumor-infiltrating lymphocytes in primary liver carcinoma. Study overall: The study included patients who were men and women aged 30 to 69 years.

Alongside blood RNA obtained from unsorted whole blood, germline DNA was also extracted. They drew 4 to 5 milliliters of peripheral blood before surgery. V lost 2 bases to trimming and J lost 8 bases, with 18 bases between them. Germline V gene data show CDR1 as GTSNPN and CDR2 as SVGIG (reference sequence). The CDR3 is 15 amino acids. Overall study findings and caveats: Significantly greater top-250-clone fractions characterized tumors relative to blood (p = 0.039). Tumor-adjacent and tumor-blood pairs displayed less overlap than did pairs of tumor regions.

Details on this clonotype: Its antigen is not identified.

cDNA specific to TCR beta was made from 450 to 650 ng of total RNA, with a constant-region primer employed for priming. Amplification in three nested multiplex PCR rounds with slightly modified ARM-PCR gave rise to TCR beta libraries. A C-beta reverse primer was combined with TRBV1-TRBV30 forward primers in the first two PCR rounds, and each round had roughly 9 cycles. TCRdb passed the multiplex PCR reads through MiXCR, listing each CDR3 protein once. The sample includes 300,000 to 400,000 distinct CDR3 sequences, 65% of them seen just once. The sample taken for sequencing was peripheral blood. The V gene is TRBV30, the J gene TRBJ1-4; TRBD1 is a possible D gene (6 bases). The origin of this receptor is a man aged 40-49 years with primary liver carcinoma and hepatitis B virus infection. CDR3 DNA sequence: TGTGCCTGGAGTTCGGATGGTGGGGGCAAAGAAAAACTGTTTTTT. Encoded protein: CAWSSDGGGKEKLFF.